Presented here are 27 T cell receptor beta chains from one specimen sequenced in a study of blood T cell repertoires in COVID-19. TCRdb's table, derived via immunoSEQ multiplex PCR, lists solely in-frame clones and lacks some. The sample includes about 350,000 clones, approximately 89% of them seen just once. The sample taken for sequencing was peripheral blood. Receptors were obtained from a woman aged 60-75 years with COVID-19, enrolled during active disease.

This chain uses TRBV7-9 with TRBJ2-3; D possibly corresponds to TRBD2 (7 bases). The germline gives CDR1 SEHNR, CDR2 FQNEAQ (reference sequence). The CDR3 extends over 12 amino acids. V gave up 5 bases and J gave up 10 bases, with 13 bases separating them. The CDR3 DNA reads TGTGCCAGCAGCGAACAGGGAGGGCCGCAGTATTTT. Translated: CASSEQGGPQYF.

The V and J genes are TRBV6-5 and TRBJ1-1; D call uncertain. CDR3 length equals 16 residues. Germline V gene lookup returns CDR1 MNHEY and CDR2 SVGAGI. V lost 0 bases and J lost 3, with 14 bases in between. CDR3 residues: CASSYSVGRRHTEAFF. The CDR3 DNA reads as TGTGCCAGCAGTTACTCCGTGGGCAGGAGGCACACTGAAGCTTTCTTT.

V and J are TRBV7-9 and TRBJ1-1; TRBD1 matches 9 bases. The CDR3 extends over 13 amino acids. The J segment lost 7 bases and the V segment lost 6 bases, leaving 6 bases of the junction unmatched. Germline V gene lookup returns CDR1 SEHNR and CDR2 FQNEAQ (reference sequence). DNA of the CDR3: TGTGCCAGCAGGGGGACAGGGATGGGTGAAGCTTTCTTT. It translates to CASRGTGMGEAFF.

To note about this clone: A junction end diverges from the germline sequence, so it may reflect a read error. The V call is TRBV2, the J call TRBJ1-2, with no clear D. Germline V gene sequence: CDR1 SNHLY, CDR2 FYNNEI. This CDR3 spans 12 amino acids. CDR3 sequence reads: CASSSRRPGYTF. DNA of the CDR3: TGTGCCAGCAGTAGCAGGCGACCTGGCTATACCTTC.

The chain carries TRBV6-6 and TRBJ1-2; 8 nucleotides align to TRBD1. CDR3 length: 16 residues. The germline gives CDR1 MNHNY, CDR2 SVGAGI (reference sequence). V dropped 5 bases and J dropped 0; count of bases not matched to a gene: 8. The CDR3 nucleotides are TGTGCCAGCAGTCCCGGACAGGGAACAACTAACTATGGCTACACCTTC. It yields the protein CASSPGQGTTNYGYTF.

The CDR3 DNA reads as TGTGCCAGCAGTGCAGTGTTAGTGGGGGGGACTGAAGCTTTCTTT. Protein: CASSAVLVGGTEAFF. J is TRBJ1-1 and V is TRBV2; D may be TRBD1 (5 bases). The germline CDR1 and CDR2 sequences are SNHLY and FYNNEI. The CDR3 runs to 15 residues. The V end lost 4 bases, the J end lost 5 bases, and 17 bases lay between the germline ends.

This clone was found once. In the same sample, other DNA sequences code for this CDR3. The chain combines TRBV12-3 or TRBV12-4 with TRBJ1-1; D unclear. This CDR3 is built from 12 residues. Trimming took 2 bases from V and 5 from J, leaving 6 bases between them. The CDR3, as DNA: TGTGCCAGCAGTTTATCGGGGACTGAAGCTTTCTTT. Translated: CASSLSGTEAFF.

The chain carries TRBV5-1 and TRBJ1-3, with a possible D match to TRBD1 (6 bases). Deletions cut 4 bases from V and 2 bases from J, with 16 bases between. Germline CDR1 reads SGHRS; CDR2 reads YFSETQ. The CDR3 extends over 16 amino acids. The DNA of the CDR3 is TGCGCCAGCAGCCCGAAAACAGGGAGCGCTGGAAACACCATATATTTT. Amino acids: CASSPKTGSAGNTIYF.

J is TRBJ2-3 and V is TRBV18, with 7 bases aligning to TRBD2. Looked up from germline, CDR1 is KGHSH and CDR2 is LQKENI. After removal of 3 bases from V and 2 bases from J, the junction contained 8 bases not matched to a gene. The length of the CDR3 is 16 residues. The CDR3 region is CASSPPGLGYTDTQYF. The CDR3 nucleotides read TGTGCCAGCTCACCTCCAGGACTAGGATACACAGATACGCAGTATTTT. The full variable domain, completed using reference TRBV18 and TRBJ2-3, is NAGVMQNPRHLVRRRGQEARLRCSPMKGHSHVYWYRQLPEEGLKFMVYLQKENIIDESGMPKERFSAEFPKEGPSILRIQQVVRGDSAAYFCASSPPGLGYTDTQYFGPGTRLTVL.

The chain uses TRBV3-1 (or the pseudogene TRBV3-2) and TRBJ1-3, with D possibly being TRBD1 (6 bases). The germline V and J ends were trimmed by 4 bases and 0 bases, with 19 bases remaining between them. Germline V CDR1 and CDR2: LGHDT, YNNKEL (reference sequence). This CDR3 has 18 residues. The CDR3 DNA follows: TGTGCCAGCAGCCTTTTAAACCTTGGACAGAGCTCTGGAAACACCATATATTTT. Protein product: CASSLLNLGQSSGNTIYF.

The V call is TRBV7-2, the J call TRBJ2-3, with TRBD2 matching 15 bases. V lost 2 bases to trimming and J lost 7 bases; unmatched junction nucleotides: 4. The CDR3 spans 16 residues. CDR1 and CDR2 from the germline V gene are SGHTA and FQGNSA. The CDR3 sequence: CASSLRTSGGAHTQYF. Here the CDR3 DNA reads TGTGCCAGCAGCTTACGGACTAGCGGGGGGGCGCATACGCAGTATTTT.

V gene TRBV5-1 combines with J gene TRBJ2-1, with D perhaps TRBD1 (7 bases). The germline CDR1 and CDR2 sequences are SGHRS and YFSETQ. This CDR3 spans 14 amino acids. Trimming stripped 7 bases from V and 5 bases from J, with 16 bases between. The CDR3 nucleotides read TGCGCCAGCTTCCCAGGGGGGCCTGACAATGAGCAGTTCTTC. Its translation is CASFPGGPDNEQFF.

The chain is built from TRBV12-3 or TRBV12-4 and TRBJ2-3; a possible D gene is TRBD2 (5 bases). CDR3 length equals 12 residues. V lost 6 bases, J lost 3 bases, and 7 bases lay in between. CDR3 loop: CASRRRTDTQYF. The CDR3 coding sequence is TGTGCCAGCAGAAGGAGGACAGATACGCAGTATTTT.

The chain recombines TRBV6-5 with TRBJ1-4; TRBD1 agrees at 7 bases. V was pared by 5 bases and J by 8 bases, with 11 bases of the junction left unmatched. This CDR3 contains 15 residues. Germline assignment: CDR1 MNHEY and CDR2 SVGAGI. CDR3 loop: CASSTGQAGTEKLFF. In DNA form, the CDR3 reads TGTGCCAGCAGTACAGGACAGGCTGGTACGGAAAAACTGTTTTTT.

The J gene is TRBJ2-1, the V gene TRBV6-5, with 8 bases lining up with TRBD1. CDR3 length equals 16 residues. Losses at the gene ends were 4 bases for V and 6 bases for J; bases not matched to a gene: 11. Germline V gives CDR1 MNHEY, CDR2 SVGAGI. DNA of the CDR3: TGTGCCAGCAGTTCCCTTTCGCGTACAGGGGGCAATGAGCAGTTCTTC. This codes for CASSSLSRTGGNEQFF.

The genes are TRBV5-5 and TRBJ2-3, with D maybe TRBD1 (6 bases). The CDR3 extends over 20 amino acids. Per germline, CDR1 SGHKS and CDR2 YYEKEE (reference sequence). Trimming took off 0 bases at V and 0 bases at J, with 23 bases between the two ends. The CDR3 sequence: CASSLVRGSFSQPSTDTQYF. The CDR3, as DNA: TGTGCCAGCAGCTTGGTCAGGGGCAGCTTCTCTCAACCCAGCACAGATACGCAGTATTTT.

This clone was found once. J is TRBJ1-1 and V is TRBV9; 11 bases agree with TRBD1. In germline, CDR1 is SGDLS, CDR2 YYNGEE. This CDR3 is built from 15 residues. Trimming removed 3 bases from V and 0 bases from J; junction bases left unmatched: 1. This CDR3 is CASSGTGGLNTEAFF. Written as DNA, the CDR3 is TGTGCCAGCAGCGGGACAGGGGGCCTGAACACTGAAGCTTTCTTT.

J is TRBJ1-5 and V is TRBV2; TRBD1 agrees at 11 bases. CDR3 length equals 15 residues. From germline, CDR1 is SNHLY and CDR2 FYNNEI. V lost 6 bases to trimming and J lost 4 bases; unmatched junction nucleotides: 5. The CDR3 region is CASSGDRGGNQPQHF. CDR3 nucleotide sequence: TGTGCCAGCAGCGGGGACAGGGGGGGAAATCAGCCCCAGCATTTT.

This chain uses TRBV5-4 with TRBJ1-2, with 9 bases that match TRBD1. The germline V gene has CDR1 SGHNT and CDR2 YYREEE (reference sequence). Trimming took 4 bases from V and 2 from J; bases not matched to a gene: 6. This CDR3 contains 15 residues. The CDR3 spells CASSLGQGINYGYTF. The CDR3 bases are TGTGCCAGCAGCCTAGGACAGGGGATAAACTATGGCTACACCTTC.

This sequence joins TRBV28 and TRBJ1-4; D is undetermined. This CDR3 comprises 14 residues. V was pared by 3 bases and J by 7 bases, with 12 bases between. Per germline, CDR1 MDHEN and CDR2 SYDVKM. This CDR3 is CASSFRKRGEKLFF. CDR3 nucleotide sequence: TGTGCCAGCAGTTTCAGAAAACGGGGTGAAAAACTGTTTTTT.

This chain links TRBV19 with TRBJ1-1; no clear D. The CDR3 is made up of 13 amino acids. Germline CDR1 LNHDA, CDR2 SQIVND (reference sequence). Between the trimmed V and J ends, which lost 3 bases and 2 bases, there was a span of 7 bases. Here the CDR3 DNA reads TGTGCCAGTAGTATCCGGTTCAACACTGAAGCTTTCTTT. Translation: CASSIRFNTEAFF.

CDR3 coding DNA: TGTGCCAGCAGTACCGGGACTAACACTGAAGCTTTCTTT. This translates into CASSTGTNTEAFF. The chain has TRBV2 and TRBJ1-1, with a possible D match to TRBD1 (5 bases). The V gene lost 5 bases and the J gene lost 2 bases, with 9 bases spanning the gap. The CDR3 totals 13 residues. The germline V gene has CDR1 SNHLY and CDR2 FYNNEI.

The V gene is TRBV5-4, the J gene TRBJ2-1, with TRBD2 identical over 10 bases. Trimming at V came to 4 bases and at J to 6 bases, leaving 7 bases not matched to a gene. Germline loops: CDR1 SGHNT, CDR2 YYREEE (reference sequence). This CDR3 has 15 amino acids. CDR3 coding DNA: TGTGCCAGCAGCCCACTAGCGGGGCGTACCAATGAGCAGTTCTTC. It specifies CASSPLAGRTNEQFF.

V gene TRBV5-1 combines with J gene TRBJ1-1; 8 nucleotides align to TRBD1. Trimming at V came to 0 bases and at J to 10 bases, leaving 8 bases not matched to a gene. Germline V CDR1 and CDR2: SGHRS, YFSETQ. This CDR3 region has 14 residues. The CDR3 DNA sequence: TGCGCCAGCAGCTTGGAGGGTGACAGGGGCGGAGCTTTCTTT. Translation: CASSLEGDRGGAFF.

On this clone: Other DNA sequences in this specimen translate into the identical CDR3. V gene TRBV5-1 combines with J gene TRBJ1-5, with D unresolved. This CDR3 contains 12 residues. Trimming cost V 0 bases and J 7 bases, with 5 bases left between them. Germline V gene data show CDR1 as SGHRS and CDR2 as YFSETQ. The CDR3 sequence: CASSLDGQPQHF. Here the CDR3 DNA reads TGCGCCAGCAGCTTGGACGGGCAGCCCCAGCATTTT.

Only one count was recorded for this clone. The chain recombines TRBV18 with TRBJ1-2; TRBD1 matches at 9 bases. Per germline, CDR1 KGHSH and CDR2 LQKENI. Trimming cost V 4 bases and J 7 bases; bases outside gene matches: 7. This CDR3 comprises 14 residues. Here the CDR3 reads CASSRSGQGSGYTF. CDR3 nucleotide sequence: TGTGCCAGCTCACGATCGGGACAGGGAAGTGGCTACACCTTC.

This chain joins TRBV28 and TRBJ2-2; the D is unclear. With 8 bases removed from V and 6 bases from J, the gap between germline ends came to 10 bases. Germline CDR1 reads MDHEN; CDR2 reads SYDVKM. This CDR3 comprises 12 residues. The CDR3 DNA is TGTGCCAGCGATAACTTACCCGGGGAGCTGTTTTTT. Its translation is CASDNLPGELFF.